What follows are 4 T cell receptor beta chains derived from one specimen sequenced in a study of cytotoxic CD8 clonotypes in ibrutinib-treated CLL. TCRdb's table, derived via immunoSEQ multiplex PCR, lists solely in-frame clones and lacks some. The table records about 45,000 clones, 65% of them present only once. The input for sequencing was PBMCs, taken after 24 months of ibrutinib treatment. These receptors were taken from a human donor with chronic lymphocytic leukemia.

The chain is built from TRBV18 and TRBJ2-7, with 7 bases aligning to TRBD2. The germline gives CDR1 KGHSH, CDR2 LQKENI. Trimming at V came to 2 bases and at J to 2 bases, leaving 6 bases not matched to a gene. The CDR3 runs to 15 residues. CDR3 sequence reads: CASSPSGTYTYEQYF. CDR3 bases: TGTGCCAGCTCACCAAGCGGGACCTACACCTACGAGCAGTACTTC.

The CDR3 DNA sequence: TGTGCCAGCAGTTTATCTCTCTCTGGGGCCAACGTCCTGACTTTC. It is translated as CASSLSLSGANVLTF. The chain has TRBV28 and TRBJ2-6; D not certain. Germline CDR1 MDHEN, CDR2 SYDVKM. Between the trimmed V and J ends, which lost 1 base and 0 bases, there was a span of 4 bases. CDR3 length equals 15 residues.

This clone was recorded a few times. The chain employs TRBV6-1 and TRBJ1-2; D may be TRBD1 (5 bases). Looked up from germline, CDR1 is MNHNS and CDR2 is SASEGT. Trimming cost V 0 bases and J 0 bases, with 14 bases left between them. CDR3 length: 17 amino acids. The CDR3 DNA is TGTGCCAGCAGTGAAGCTATGGGACGGGTGGCTAACTATGGCTACACCTTC. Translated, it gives CASSEAMGRVANYGYTF.

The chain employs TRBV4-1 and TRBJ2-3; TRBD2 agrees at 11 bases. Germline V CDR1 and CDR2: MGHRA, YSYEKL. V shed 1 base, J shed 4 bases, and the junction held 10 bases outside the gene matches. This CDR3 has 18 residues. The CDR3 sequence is CASSQVGTSGTRADTQYF. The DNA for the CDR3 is TGCGCCAGCAGCCAAGTTGGGACTAGCGGAACGCGGGCAGATACGCAGTATTTT.